The 20 T cell receptor beta chains given below trace back to one sample, sequenced in a study of cytomegalovirus exposure and HLA in healthy donors. A multiplex PCR was run with 60 Vbeta primers and 13 Jbeta primers. Clones were read by immunoSEQ multiplex PCR, and TCRdb kept only the in-frame ones, dropping some. In the table there are 130,000 or so clones, approximately 72% of which are singletons. The sample comprised PBMCs. The source of these receptors is a woman aged 60-70 years in good health and CMV-seronegative.

J is TRBJ2-7 and V is TRBV15; 7 bases align to TRBD1. This CDR3 contains 15 residues. J gave up 4 bases and V 0 bases, and 6 bases lay outside the gene matches. Germline V gene data show CDR1 as LNHNV and CDR2 as YYDKDF (reference sequence). The CDR3 region is CATSREGGYSYEQYF. Here the CDR3 DNA reads TGTGCCACCAGCAGAGAAGGGGGCTATAGTTACGAGCAGTACTTC.

V usage is TRBV7-2 and J usage is TRBJ2-5; 13 bases align to TRBD2. The CDR3 sequence is 15 residues long. Germline trimming cut 5 bases from V and 2 bases from J; bases unmatched to any gene: 2. CDR1 is SGHTA and CDR2 is FQGNSA in the germline V gene. CDR3 bases: TGTGCCAGCAGCCGGACTAGCGGGGGTCAAGAGACCCAGTACTTC. Amino acids: CASSRTSGGQETQYF.

This rearrangement joins TRBV5-6 to TRBJ2-2; no definite D call. CDR1 is SGHDT and CDR2 is YYEEEE in the germline V gene. Trimming left V 0 bases short and J 4 bases short, with 7 bases between. The CDR3 is made up of 14 amino acids. CDR3 nucleotide sequence: TGTGCCAGCAGCTTGGGACTTCTCACCGGGGAGCTGTTTTTT. Protein product: CASSLGLLTGELFF.

The chain has TRBV27 and TRBJ2-1; 12 bases align to TRBD2. The CDR3 totals 18 residues. Germline assignment: CDR1 MNHEY and CDR2 SMNVEV (reference sequence). Trimming cost V 0 bases and J 9 bases; bases outside gene matches: 12. The chain's CDR3 is CASSLSVPGLAGIAEQFF. CDR3 DNA sequence: TGTGCCAGCAGTTTATCGGTTCCAGGACTAGCGGGAATAGCTGAGCAGTTCTTC.

J is TRBJ2-5 and V is TRBV6-1; a weak D match, TRBD2 (5 bases). The CDR3 spans 14 residues. With 1 base removed from V and 5 bases from J, the gap between germline ends came to 11 bases. CDR1 MNHNS and CDR2 SASEGT come from the germline V gene. Here the CDR3 DNA reads TGTGCCAGCAGTGAAGGAGGGCAGAGCGAGACCCAGTACTTC. Its protein product is CASSEGGQSETQYF.

J is TRBJ1-1 and V is TRBV6-5; a possible D gene is TRBD1 (5 bases). Trimming shortened V by 7 bases and J by 6 bases, and 9 bases separated the two germline ends. There are 11 residues in the CDR3. Germline lookup yields CDR1 MNHEY and CDR2 SVGAGI. CDR3: CASTGGSEAFF. For the CDR3, the DNA is TGTGCCAGCACCGGGGGGTCTGAAGCTTTCTTT.

The chain recombines TRBV6-1 with TRBJ2-2; 7 bases are shared with TRBD1. The CDR3 spans 14 residues. J was trimmed by 7 bases and V by 6 bases; bases with no gene match: 8. Per germline, CDR1 MNHNS and CDR2 SASEGT. The DNA for the CDR3 is TGTGCCAGCAGGCAGGGGACAGTGAGCGGGGAGCTGTTTTTT. Protein: CASRQGTVSGELFF.

Only a few counts were recorded for this clone. The V call is TRBV6-6, the J call TRBJ2-7; no reliable D call. The V and J ends lost 0 bases and 1 base respectively, with 10 bases between them. Germline CDR1 and CDR2: MNHNY and SVGAGI (reference sequence). CDR3 size: 15 residues. The CDR3 nucleotides are TGTGCCAGCAGTTACTCGGGCAGCTCTTCCTACGAGCAGTACTTC. This translates into CASSYSGSSSYEQYF.

This chain joins TRBV4-1 and TRBJ2-7; 8 positions match TRBD2. This CDR3 is 15 amino acids long. V shed 1 base, J shed 3 bases, and the junction held 5 bases outside the gene matches. Germline V gene sequence: CDR1 MGHRA, CDR2 YSYEKL. CDR3 loop: CASSQGTGGNYEQYF. The DNA of the CDR3 is TGCGCCAGCAGCCAAGGCACGGGGGGGAACTACGAGCAGTACTTC.

This clone has only one observation. The chain links TRBV7-9 to TRBJ2-1; tentative D call: TRBD1 (5 bases). CDR3 length equals 11 residues. Trimming cost V 5 bases and J 7 bases, with 6 bases left between them. Germline-derived CDR1 and CDR2 are SEHNR and FQNEAQ (reference sequence). The CDR3 region is CASSRGNEQFF. CDR3 DNA: TGTGCCAGCAGCAGGGGTAATGAGCAGTTCTTC.

The chain uses TRBV5-1 and TRBJ2-5, with 9 bases matching TRBD2. Near its end, the DNA agrees better with TRBJ2-7, so the J call may be wrong. This CDR3 has 14 residues. Per germline, CDR1 SGHRS and CDR2 YFSETQ. The CDR3 here is CASRTSGQSYEQYF. Here the CDR3 DNA reads TGCGCCAGCAGAACTAGCGGGCAGTCCTACGAGCAGTACTTC.

In this sample, this clone turned up once. This sequence joins TRBV6-5 and TRBJ2-2; 8 bases align to TRBD2. V dropped 6 bases and J dropped 5; count of bases not matched to a gene: 5. The V gene's germline CDR1 is MNHEY and CDR2 SVGAGI. This CDR3 region has 14 residues. CDR3 bases: TGTGCCAGCAGGGTAGCGGGGCGGACCGGGGAGCTGTTTTTT. Amino acids: CASRVAGRTGELFF.

The V gene is TRBV5-4, the J gene TRBJ2-5; 16 bases are a match to TRBD2. Germline CDR1 is SGHNT and CDR2 is YYREEE (reference sequence). The V and J ends lost 4 bases and 7 bases, in that order; junction bases with no gene match: 10. The CDR3 sequence is 17 residues long. For the CDR3, the DNA is TGTGCCAGCAGCCGTCCCGGGACTAGCGGGGGGGCTGTGACCCAGTACTTC. This encodes CASSRPGTSGGAVTQYF. The variable domain in full, completed from reference TRBV5-4 and TRBJ2-5, reads ETGVTQSPTHLIKTRGQQVTLRCSSQSGHNTVSWYQQALGQGPQFIFQYYREEENGRGNFPPRFSGLQFPNYSSELNVNALELDDSALYLCASSRPGTSGGAVTQYFGPGTRLLVL.

The chain couples TRBV6-5 to TRBJ2-2; 7 positions match TRBD2. The V gene's germline CDR1 is MNHEY and CDR2 SVGAGI. The CDR3 spans 16 residues. V dropped 4 bases and J dropped 0; count of bases not matched to a gene: 5. CDR3 DNA: TGTGCCAGCAGTTGGGGACTATCCTCGAACACCGGGGAGCTGTTTTTT. This sequence encodes CASSWGLSSNTGELFF.

The chain couples TRBV11-1 to TRBJ2-3; 7 bases map to TRBD1. The CDR3 is 16 amino acids. Trimming took 5 bases from V and 5 from J; bases not matched to a gene: 13. The germline V gene encodes CDR1 SGHAT and CDR2 FQDESV (reference sequence). This chain's CDR3 is CASSPDTRGRGDTQYF. The CDR3 DNA reads as TGTGCCAGCAGCCCAGATACGAGGGGGCGCGGAGATACGCAGTATTTT.

The gene calls are TRBV12-5 and TRBJ2-2, with a possible D match to TRBD2 (5 bases). In germline, CDR1 is LGHNT, CDR2 FRNRAP. V shed 6 bases and J shed 5 bases, with 13 bases lying between them. The CDR3 has 14 residues. The CDR3 DNA sequence: TGTGCTAGTGGCCGCACTAGTCGGACCGGGGAGCTGTTTTTT. It specifies CASGRTSRTGELFF.

The chain joins TRBV7-2 to TRBJ1-2; no definite D call. V lost 5 bases to trimming and J lost 4 bases, with 14 bases between them. CDR3 length equals 14 residues. Looked up from germline, CDR1 is SGHTA and CDR2 is FQGNSA. The CDR3 protein is CASSPTREAYGYTF. The CDR3 coding sequence is TGTGCCAGCAGCCCAACCCGGGAAGCCTATGGCTACACCTTC.

This clone was recorded only once. V is TRBV9 and J is TRBJ2-2, with 12 bases fitting TRBD1. CDR3 length: 17 amino acids. V shed 3 bases and J 7 bases; nucleotides not matched to a gene: 10. From germline, CDR1 is SGDLS and CDR2 YYNGEE. Here the CDR3 DNA reads TGTGCCAGCAGCGCCCGGGGGACAGGGGGCCGCGGCGGGGAGCTGTTTTTT. Protein: CASSARGTGGRGGELFF.

The gene calls are TRBV25-1 and TRBJ2-7; 13 bases are a match to TRBD2. This CDR3 is 14 amino acids long. Germline trimming cut 4 bases from V and 10 bases from J; bases unmatched to any gene: 7. CDR1 is MGHDK, CDR2 SYGVNS, per germline. In DNA, the CDR3 is TGTGCCAGCAGTGTAACTAGCGGGAGGGCCCAACAGTACTTC. It specifies CASSVTSGRAQQYF.

The chain links TRBV29-1 to TRBJ1-1, with D tentatively TRBD1 (5 bases). V was clipped by 7 bases and J by 1 base, with 13 bases between them. Germline V lookup: CDR1 SQVTM, CDR2 ANQGSEA. This CDR3 contains 13 residues. The CDR3 loop reads CSGGLDTNTEAFF. CDR3 DNA: TGCAGCGGGGGCCTTGACACGAACACTGAAGCTTTCTTT.